This entry lists 31 T cell receptor beta chains sequenced from one sample in a study of blood T cell repertoires in COVID-19. Here immunoSEQ multiplex PCR was the method, and the copy in TCRdb shows in-frame clones only, minus some. The profile covers around 160,000 clones, with 75% to 90% appearing a single time and roughly 8% taken by the ten largest. The sequencing input was peripheral blood. All receptors derive from a woman aged 55-70 years with COVID-19, enrolled during active disease.

The V call is TRBV9, the J call TRBJ1-1, with 7 bases fitting TRBD1. Germline CDR1 is SGDLS and CDR2 is YYNGEE. Germline trimming cut 3 bases from V and 5 bases from J; bases unmatched to any gene: 10. This CDR3 region has 15 residues. The CDR3 loop is CASSAEEGAGTEAFF. In DNA, the CDR3 is TGTGCCAGCAGCGCAGAGGAGGGGGCAGGAACTGAAGCTTTCTTT. Full variable domain (missing parts from reference TRBV9 and TRBJ1-1): DSGVTQTPKHLITATGQRVTLRCSPRSGDLSVYWYQQSLDQGLQFLIQYYNGEERAKGNILERFSAQQFPDLHSELNLSSLELGDSALYFCASSAEEGAGTEAFFGQGTRLTVV.

The CDR3 DNA reads TGTGCCAGCAGCCCGGTCATTGACAGGGTCAATGAAAAACTGTTTTTT. Amino acid sequence: CASSPVIDRVNEKLFF. V gene TRBV4-2 combines with J gene TRBJ1-4, with 7 bases identical to TRBD1. The germline V gene encodes CDR1 LGHNA and CDR2 YNFKEQ. This CDR3 region has 16 residues. V shed 4 bases, J shed 5 bases, and the junction held 10 bases outside the gene matches.

CDR3 sequence reads: CASSQGGGGETGELFF. The CDR3 DNA reads TGTGCCAGCAGCCAGGGTGGCGGAGGGGAAACCGGGGAGCTGTTTTTT. This chain joins TRBV4-2 and TRBJ2-2; tentative D call: TRBD2 (6 bases). The germline V gene has CDR1 LGHNA and CDR2 YNFKEQ. Between the trimmed V and J ends, which lost 3 bases and 5 bases, there was a span of 16 bases. The CDR3 consists of 16 residues.

V is TRBV6-1 and J is TRBJ2-3; 8 nucleotides match TRBD2. The CDR3 contains 15 residues. CDR1 is MNHNS, CDR2 SASEGT, per germline. V lost 3 bases, J lost 1 base, and 3 bases stayed unmatched. CDR3: CASSETSDGTDTQYF. In DNA, the CDR3 is TGTGCCAGCAGTGAGACTAGCGACGGCACAGATACGCAGTATTTT.

This chain uses TRBV18 with TRBJ1-2; 7 bases line up with TRBD1. Germline loops: CDR1 KGHSH, CDR2 LQKENI. Germline trimming cut 3 bases from V and 8 bases from J; bases unmatched to any gene: 15. CDR3 length equals 16 residues. The CDR3 region has the DNA TGTGCCAGCTCACCGAATATCGGGACAGAGGGTTTGGGCTACACCTTC. This codes for CASSPNIGTEGLGYTF. Full variable domain (missing parts from reference TRBV18 and TRBJ1-2): NAGVMQNPRHLVRRRGQEARLRCSPMKGHSHVYWYRQLPEEGLKFMVYLQKENIIDESGMPKERFSAEFPKEGPSILRIQQVVRGDSAAYFCASSPNIGTEGLGYTFGSGTRLTVV.

J is TRBJ2-7 and V is TRBV19; D not resolved. Trimming shortened V by 7 bases and J by 3 bases, and 13 bases separated the two germline ends. Per germline, CDR1 LNHDA and CDR2 SQIVND (reference sequence). The CDR3 is 13 amino acids. CDR3 sequence: CASIDNLDYEQYF. The CDR3 nucleotides read TGTGCCAGTATCGACAACCTCGACTACGAGCAGTACTTC.

This chain connects TRBV27 to TRBJ1-2; TRBD1 might be the D (6 bases). Deletions cut 4 bases from V and 2 bases from J, with 11 bases between. From germline, CDR1 is MNHEY and CDR2 SMNVEV (reference sequence). The CDR3 is 14 residues long. The CDR3 protein is CASSSRDNNYGYTF. In DNA, the CDR3 is TGTGCCAGCAGTTCCCGGGACAACAACTATGGCTACACCTTC.

V and J are TRBV19 and TRBJ1-1; 8 nucleotides line up with TRBD1. With 2 bases clipped from V and 3 bases from J, the junction kept 2 bases outside the gene matches. This CDR3 region has 14 residues. CDR1 is LNHDA, CDR2 SQIVND, per germline (reference sequence). The CDR3 bases are TGTGCCAGTAGTATACAGGGGGCGGACACTGAAGCTTTCTTT. This translates into CASSIQGADTEAFF.

The gene calls are TRBV9 and TRBJ1-4, with D tentatively TRBD1 (6 bases). Trimming pared 8 bases from V and 4 bases from J, leaving 12 bases between. This CDR3 region has 13 residues. Germline CDR1 SGDLS, CDR2 YYNGEE. Here the CDR3 DNA reads TGTGCCAGTAACAGGGAAGGTAATGAAAAACTGTTTTTT. Protein product: CASNREGNEKLFF.

The chain employs TRBV19 and TRBJ2-4; 9 nucleotides line up with TRBD1. Germline CDR1 reads LNHDA; CDR2 reads SQIVND (reference sequence). The CDR3 is made up of 19 amino acids. V gave up 4 bases and J gave up 1 base; unmatched junction bases: 14. The CDR3 nucleotides are TGTGCCAGTAGTACCTCGGGACAGGGATTCGGGTTGGCCAAAAACATTCAGTACTTC. Amino acids: CASSTSGQGFGLAKNIQYF.

This clone has a single count. V and J are TRBV4-3 and TRBJ2-3; 8 nucleotides match TRBD1. The trim removed 0 bases at V and 3 bases at J, leaving 5 bases unmatched. Germline V gene data show CDR1 as LGHNA and CDR2 as YSLEER. The CDR3 spans 16 residues. The DNA of the CDR3 is TGCGCCAGCAGCCAAGATGGTCACAGGGGGACAGATACGCAGTATTTT. This codes for CASSQDGHRGTDTQYF.

This chain joins TRBV5-1 and TRBJ2-7, with 8 bases that match TRBD2. This CDR3 region has 14 residues. After removal of 0 bases from V and 2 bases from J, the junction contained 1 base not matched to a gene. Germline loops: CDR1 SGHRS, CDR2 YFSETQ. CDR3 coding DNA: TGCGCCAGCAGCTTGGGTAGCGGGGCCTACGAGCAGTACTTC. Translation: CASSLGSGAYEQYF.

This clone was detected only once. The J gene is TRBJ2-1, the V gene TRBV27; tentatively, D is TRBD2 (7 bases). The V end was cut by 6 bases, the J end by 6 bases, with 18 bases between. The CDR3 has 15 amino acids. Germline V gene sequence: CDR1 MNHEY, CDR2 SMNVEV (reference sequence). The CDR3 bases are TGTGCCAGCAGCCTTGGGGGGGCCAGGCTCAATGAGCAGTTCTTC. Its translation: CASSLGGARLNEQFF.

V usage is TRBV13 and J usage is TRBJ2-5, with 8 positions matching TRBD2. Germline V gene data show CDR1 as PRHDT and CDR2 as FYEKMQ (reference sequence). CDR3 size: 17 residues. V shed 5 bases, J shed 1 base, and the junction held 12 bases outside the gene matches. CDR3 amino acids: CASSPGGRIGGQETQYF. The CDR3 bases are TGTGCCAGCAGCCCGGGGGGGCGGATAGGGGGCCAAGAGACCCAGTACTTC.

The chain recombines TRBV4-1 with TRBJ2-5; TRBD1 agrees at 8 bases. CDR1 is MGHRA and CDR2 is YSYEKL in the germline V gene. This CDR3 has 15 residues. V trimming: 4 bases; J trimming: 5 bases; junction bases outside the gene matches: 9. The CDR3 sequence: CASSPDRANRETQYF. Written as DNA, the CDR3 is TGCGCCAGCAGCCCGGACAGGGCGAATCGGGAGACCCAGTACTTC.

V gene TRBV5-1 combines with J gene TRBJ2-7; a possible D gene is TRBD1 (6 bases). Trimming pared 4 bases from V and 2 bases from J, leaving 10 bases between. Germline-derived CDR1 and CDR2 are SGHRS and YFSETQ. This CDR3 is built from 13 residues. The CDR3 is CASSLDRTYEQYF. The CDR3 region has the DNA TGCGCCAGCAGCCTCGACAGGACCTACGAGCAGTACTTC. The variable domain in full, completed from reference TRBV5-1 and TRBJ2-7, reads KAGVTQTPRYLIKTRGQQVTLSCSPISGHRSVSWYQQTPGQGLQFLFEYFSETQRNKGNFPGRFSGRQFSNSRSEMNVSTLELGDSALYLCASSLDRTYEQYFGPGTRLTVT.

This clone was found a few times. V usage is TRBV7-9 and J usage is TRBJ1-3; TRBD1 might be the D (6 bases). This CDR3 region has 15 residues. The V gene's germline CDR1 is SEHNR and CDR2 FQNEAQ (reference sequence). Trimming removed 3 bases at V and 2 bases at J, with 11 bases between. CDR3 nucleotide sequence: TGTGCCAGCAGCTTTAACAGGGCGACTGGAAACACCATATATTTT. Translating gives CASSFNRATGNTIYF.

The V and J genes are TRBV7-8 and TRBJ1-1; D is unclear. Germline-derived CDR1 and CDR2 are SGHVS and FQNEAQ. The V and J ends lost 3 bases and 1 base respectively, with 9 bases between them. The length of the CDR3 is 14 residues. The CDR3 loop is CASSFYSGNTEAFF. The CDR3 DNA reads TGTGCCAGCAGCTTTTATTCAGGGAACACTGAAGCTTTCTTT.

The chain has TRBV7-9 and TRBJ1-4; TRBD1 matches 9 bases. The germline V gene has CDR1 SEHNR and CDR2 FQNEAQ (reference sequence). The V gene end was trimmed by 5 bases and the J gene end by 5 bases; junction bases not matched to a gene: 6. CDR3 size: 15 residues. The DNA for the CDR3 is TGTGCCAGCAGCCGACCGGGACAGGGAAATGAAAAACTGTTTTTT. It codes for CASSRPGQGNEKLFF.

This rearrangement joins TRBV9 to TRBJ2-1; 9 bases agree with TRBD1. The junction had 6 bases not matched to a gene; V was cut back by 4 bases and J by 4 bases. The CDR3 runs 15 residues. The germline gives CDR1 SGDLS, CDR2 YYNGEE. Here the CDR3 DNA reads TGTGCCAGCAGCCCGGGACAGGGCGTGTACAATGAGCAGTTCTTC. This gives the protein CASSPGQGVYNEQFF.

This chain links TRBV10-3 with TRBJ1-1; D is unresolved. The CDR3 consists of 11 residues. Germline V gives CDR1 ENHRY, CDR2 SYGVKD. The V end lost 6 bases, the J end lost 1 base, and 3 bases lay between the germline ends. CDR3 coding DNA: TGTGCCATCAGCGGGAACACTGAAGCTTTCTTT. It translates to CAISGNTEAFF.

The chain has TRBV7-3 and TRBJ2-1; 9 nucleotides agree with TRBD2. Germline CDR1 reads SGHTA; CDR2 reads FQGTGA. The CDR3 is 15 amino acids. The ends lost 2 bases at V and 7 bases at J; junction bases unmatched: 6. This chain's CDR3 is CASSLAGGPWNEQFF. As DNA, the CDR3 is TGTGCCAGCAGCTTAGCGGGGGGGCCTTGGAATGAGCAGTTCTTC. The variable domain in full, with the rest retrieved from reference TRBV7-3 and TRBJ2-1, is GAGVSQTPSNKVTEKGKYVELRCDPISGHTALYWYRQSLGQGPEFLIYFQGTGAADDSGLPNDRFFAVRPEGSVSTLKIQRTERGDSAVYLCASSLAGGPWNEQFFGPGTRLTVL.

The chain carries TRBV19 and TRBJ1-2, with D uncertain. Germline loops: CDR1 LNHDA, CDR2 SQIVND (reference sequence). V was cut by 0 bases and J by 3 bases, with 8 bases left in between. The CDR3 is 14 amino acids. This chain's CDR3 is CASSIDPGDYGYTF. CDR3 bases: TGTGCCAGTAGTATAGATCCTGGAGACTATGGCTACACCTTC.

The V and J genes are TRBV10-3 and TRBJ1-3; weak D call: TRBD1 (6 bases). The V gene lost 2 bases and the J gene lost 2 bases, with 10 bases spanning the gap. The CDR3 extends over 15 amino acids. The germline V gene has CDR1 ENHRY and CDR2 SYGVKD. CDR3 region: CAISEGGAPGNTIYF. The CDR3, as DNA: TGTGCCATCAGTGAGGGGGGCGCCCCTGGAAACACCATATATTTT.

The chain combines TRBV4-2 with TRBJ2-7, with D possibly being TRBD2 (6 bases). The germline V gene has CDR1 LGHNA and CDR2 YNFKEQ. The CDR3 spans 14 residues. Trimming stripped 4 bases from V and 3 bases from J, with 13 bases between. Written as DNA, the CDR3 is TGTGCCAGCAGCCCCCGGGGTAGCGGCTACGAGCAGTACTTC. Translation gives CASSPRGSGYEQYF.

This chain uses TRBV3-1 (or the pseudogene TRBV3-2) with TRBJ2-1; possibly TRBD1 for D (6 bases). Germline V lookup: CDR1 LGHDT, CDR2 YNNKEL (reference sequence). V was shortened by 2 bases and J by 0 bases, with 17 bases between the two germline ends. CDR3 length: 18 amino acids. The CDR3 is CASSQSPYRESSYNEQFF. Here the CDR3 DNA reads TGTGCCAGCAGCCAATCCCCCTACAGGGAAAGCTCCTACAATGAGCAGTTCTTC.

This clone was observed a single time. This sample includes further DNA sequences coding for the same CDR3. The rearrangement links TRBV19 to TRBJ1-5, with 7 bases that match TRBD1. The CDR3 loop spans 15 amino acids. V trimming: 2 bases; J trimming: 1 base; junction bases outside the gene matches: 2. Per the germline V gene, CDR1 is LNHDA and CDR2 is SQIVND (reference sequence). CDR3 sequence reads: CASSIQGGSNQPQHF. The CDR3 DNA follows: TGTGCCAGTAGTATACAGGGGGGAAGCAATCAGCCCCAGCATTTT.

In DNA form, the CDR3 reads TGCGCCAGCAGTCAAGGTAGCGGGGGAGTCACCTACGAGCAGTACTTC. This codes for CASSQGSGGVTYEQYF. The chain is built from TRBV23-1 and TRBJ2-7; 9 positions match TRBD2. TRBV23-1 is marked as an open reading frame, function uncertain. The CDR3 is made up of 16 amino acids. V lost 2 bases and J lost 2; bases outside the gene matches: 7.

The V call is TRBV2, the J call TRBJ1-2; tentative D call: TRBD1 (5 bases). V was cut by 9 bases and J by 2 bases, with 10 bases left in between. The CDR3 extends over 12 amino acids. Germline lookup yields CDR1 SNHLY and CDR2 FYNNEI. DNA of the CDR3: TGTGCCAGGGGGGGTGCGAACTATGGCTACACCTTC. Its translation: CARGGANYGYTF. The full variable domain, in which reference TRBV2 and TRBJ1-2 provide the parts outside the CDR3, is EPEVTQTPSHQVTQMGQEVILRCVPISNHLYFYWYRQILGQKVEFLVSFYNNEISEKSEIFDDQFSVERPDGSNFTLKIRSTKLEDSAMYFCARGGANYGYTFGSGTRLTVV.

The chain is built from TRBV7-3 and TRBJ2-3, with D hard to call. V was cut by 2 bases and J by 2 bases, with 8 bases left in between. Germline V gene lookup returns CDR1 SGHTA and CDR2 FQGTGA. The length of the CDR3 is 14 residues. As DNA, the CDR3 is TGTGCCAGCAGCTTAGGCCAAAACACAGATACGCAGTATTTT. Protein sequence: CASSLGQNTDTQYF.

The CDR3 DNA reads TGTGCCAGCAGCTTATCCTCGGCAGGGGTGATAGGTTCCCCTTATGGCTACACCTTC. Its translation: CASSLSSAGVIGSPYGYTF. This rearrangement joins TRBV7-2 to TRBJ1-2; D is possibly TRBD1 (6 bases). Trimming stripped 2 bases from V and 5 bases from J, with 27 bases between. The CDR3 extends over 19 amino acids. Germline CDR1 reads SGHTA; CDR2 reads FQGNSA.